Listed here is a single T cell receptor (beta chain). This record belongs to a study of blood T cell repertoires in COVID-19. Study details: Acute and convalescent COVID-19 specimens originated in the United States, Italy and Spain. Sample material is recorded as cDNA or gDNA derived from T cells, B-cell-depleted T cells, or PBMCs.

Ages ranged from about 18 to 89 years, with residence in fewer than 25 US areas. In assigning cohorts, the study relied on participant-reported clinical history. The assay was immunoSEQ multiplex PCR, and TCRdb's table has in-frame clones only and misses some. The table lists around 280,000 clones, around 90% of them singletons. The sequence came from a woman aged 35 to 49 who had recovered from COVID-19. The sequencing input was PBMCs or T cells enriched from blood (not recorded which).

The chain's CDR3 is CASSEIRGSYGYTF. The CDR3 DNA sequence: TGTGCCAGCAGTGAGATAAGGGGGTCCTATGGCTACACCTTC. This rearrangement joins TRBV2 to TRBJ1-2; possibly TRBD1 for D (6 bases). Germline CDR1 is SNHLY and CDR2 is FYNNEI. Between the trimmed V and J ends, which lost 3 bases and 4 bases, there was a span of 12 bases. The CDR3 sequence is 14 residues long.